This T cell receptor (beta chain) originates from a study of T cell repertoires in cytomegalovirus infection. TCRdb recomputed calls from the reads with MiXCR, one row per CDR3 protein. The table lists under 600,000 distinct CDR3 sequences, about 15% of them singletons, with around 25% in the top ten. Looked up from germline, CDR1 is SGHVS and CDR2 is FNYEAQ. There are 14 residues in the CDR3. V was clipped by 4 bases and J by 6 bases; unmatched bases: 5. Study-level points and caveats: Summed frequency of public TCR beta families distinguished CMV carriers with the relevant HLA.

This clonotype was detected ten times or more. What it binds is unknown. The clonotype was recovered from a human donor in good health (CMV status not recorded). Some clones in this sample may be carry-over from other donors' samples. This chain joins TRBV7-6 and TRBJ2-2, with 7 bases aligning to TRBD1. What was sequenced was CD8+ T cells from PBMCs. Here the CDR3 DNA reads TGTGCCAGCAGCTCTCCGCAGGGGGCCGGGGAGCTGTTTTTT. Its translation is CASSSPQGAGELFF.